Below, one T cell receptor (beta chain) is given with its context. Its antigen is currently unknown. The time point: after neoadjuvant nivolumab, at surgical resection. Patients were newly diagnosed with stage II-IVA oral cavity squamous cell carcinoma without prior systemic or radiation treatment. The data stem from a study of neoadjuvant anti-PD-1 for oral cavity cancer. General study findings and limits: Non-responders to neoadjuvant nivolumab had significantly more clonal PBMC T cells than responders.

V was clipped by 1 base and J by 7 bases, with 14 bases between them. The CDR3 loop spans 15 amino acids. Germline V lookup: CDR1 SGHDN, CDR2 FVKESK. PBMC libraries mostly used 400 to 550 ng of input genomic DNA, with six replicates per sample. Repertoires were generated with immunoSEQ multiplex PCR, while TCRdb's copy carries only in-frame clones and drops some. Counted here are 14,000 or so clones, 76% occurring once; the ten biggest clones make up under 2.5%. The clonotype was recovered from a person aged 35 to 85 with oral cavity squamous cell carcinoma. The sample here was PBMCs, taken after nivolumab (anti-PD-1) treatment. The chain couples TRBV14 to TRBJ1-5; a possible D gene is TRBD1 (6 bases). The CDR3 region has the DNA TGTGCCAGCAGCCAAGGGGGCAGGGGTGTACAGCCCCAGCATTTT. Protein product: CASSQGGRGVQPQHF.